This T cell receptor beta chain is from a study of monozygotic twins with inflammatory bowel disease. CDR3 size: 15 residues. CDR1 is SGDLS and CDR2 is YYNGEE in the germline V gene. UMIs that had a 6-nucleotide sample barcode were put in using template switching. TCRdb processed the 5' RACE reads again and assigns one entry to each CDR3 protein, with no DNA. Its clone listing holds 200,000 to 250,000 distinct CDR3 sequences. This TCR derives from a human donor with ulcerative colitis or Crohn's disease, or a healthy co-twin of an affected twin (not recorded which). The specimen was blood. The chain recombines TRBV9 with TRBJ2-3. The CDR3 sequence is CASSVEGRPTDTQYF.